The 21 T cell receptor beta chains reported below all come from one sample, sequenced in a study of blood T cell repertoires in COVID-19. Some clones are missing from TCRdb's copy, which holds only in-frame ones; the method was immunoSEQ multiplex PCR. The data hold 70,000 to 90,000 clones, with roughly 79% observed a single time. The sequenced material came from peripheral blood. The receptors were gathered from a human donor in a cohort sampled during active COVID-19.

The V and J genes are TRBV7-8 and TRBJ1-1; no reliable D call. Germline loops: CDR1 SGHVS, CDR2 FQNEAQ. The CDR3 has 13 residues. V gave up 4 bases and J gave up 5 bases, with 11 bases separating them. The chain's CDR3 is CASSSASETEAFF. CDR3 DNA sequence: TGTGCCAGCAGCTCCGCCTCGGAGACTGAAGCTTTCTTT.

The chain couples TRBV2 to TRBJ2-7; TRBD1 aligns across 7 bases. CDR3 length: 16 residues. Per the germline V gene, CDR1 is SNHLY and CDR2 is FYNNEI. V gave up 7 bases and J gave up 4 bases; unmatched junction bases: 16. CDR3 bases: TGTGCCAGCACAGAATGGTCAAAAGGGGGCATGTACGAGCAGTACTTC. Protein: CASTEWSKGGMYEQYF.

This clone was recorded a few times. One end of the junction does not line up with germline, which may come from a read error. For the CDR3, the DNA is TGTGCCAGCAGCTGGAACCTAGGACAGCTCGCCTTC. It encodes CASSWNLGQLAF. The chain joins TRBV5-4 to TRBJ1-2; TRBD1 might be the D (6 bases). The germline CDR1 and CDR2 sequences are SGHNT and YYREEE (reference sequence). There are 12 residues in the CDR3.

This clone was counted a single time. The chain recombines TRBV11-2 with TRBJ2-7; tentative D call: TRBD2 (5 bases). The CDR3 runs 15 residues. Trimming took 5 bases from V and 2 from J, leaving 16 bases between them. Germline CDR1 is SGHAT and CDR2 is FQNNGV. The CDR3 here is CASSLVGTSAYEQYV. Here the CDR3 DNA reads TGTGCCAGCAGCCTCGTGGGAACTAGTGCCTACGAGCAGTACGTC.

This rearrangement joins TRBV7-2 to TRBJ2-1; perhaps TRBD2 as D (7 bases). CDR1 SGHTA and CDR2 FQGNSA come from the germline V gene. The CDR3 spans 14 residues. V lost 2 bases and J lost 9, with 14 bases in between. Here the CDR3 DNA reads TGTGCCAGCAGCTTATTAGGGGGGGTGGGTGAGCAGTTCTTC. Its translation is CASSLLGGVGEQFF.

For this clone: This sample also contains other DNA sequences that code for the same CDR3. The chain combines TRBV27 with TRBJ2-5; tentative D call: TRBD1 (5 bases). The CDR3 consists of 13 residues. Germline assignment: CDR1 MNHEY and CDR2 SMNVEV (reference sequence). V was shortened by 5 bases and J by 5 bases, with 12 bases between the two germline ends. CDR3 nucleotides: TGTGCCAGCAGTGAGCAGGGTTGGGAGACCCAGTACTTC. Encoded protein: CASSEQGWETQYF.

This clone appeared once. This chain connects TRBV7-8 to TRBJ2-1; 11 bases match TRBD2. CDR1 and CDR2 from the germline V gene are SGHVS and FQNEAQ. V dropped 5 bases and J dropped 10; count of bases not matched to a gene: 10. CDR3 length: 15 amino acids. Written as DNA, the CDR3 is TGTGCCAGCAGCCCACTAGCGGGGGTGAACTTAGAGCAGTTCTTC. Protein product: CASSPLAGVNLEQFF.

In its sample, this clone was seen once. This chain links TRBV29-1 with TRBJ2-5; D remains ambiguous. CDR3 length: 10 residues. V lost 4 bases, J lost 4 bases, and 4 bases lay in between. Looked up from germline, CDR1 is SQVTM and CDR2 is ANQGSEA. CDR3 in amino acids: CSVAPETQYF. DNA of the CDR3: TGCAGCGTTGCTCCAGAGACCCAGTACTTC. Full variable domain (rest looked up from reference TRBV29-1 and TRBJ2-5): SAVISQKPSRDICQRGTSLTIQCQVDSQVTMMFWYRQQPGQSLTLIATANQGSEATYESGFVIDKFPISRPNLTFSTLTVSNMSPEDSSIYLCSVAPETQYFGPGTRLLVL.

This clone occurred once. This sample includes further DNA sequences coding for the same CDR3. The chain recombines TRBV2 with TRBJ2-7, with D maybe TRBD1 (5 bases). CDR1 and CDR2 from the germline V gene are SNHLY and FYNNEI. With 2 bases removed from V and 3 bases from J, the gap between germline ends came to 11 bases. The CDR3 has 14 residues. CDR3: CASSERQDIYEQYV. Written as DNA, the CDR3 is TGTGCCAGCAGTGAAAGGCAGGACATCTACGAGCAGTACGTC.

J is TRBJ1-6 and V is TRBV25-1; D is possibly TRBD1 (6 bases). Germline CDR1 MGHDK, CDR2 SYGVNS. The CDR3 has 15 amino acids. V lost 1 base and J lost 11, with 15 bases in between. The CDR3 loop is CASSELTGPGAPLHF. The CDR3, as DNA: TGTGCCAGCAGTGAATTGACAGGACCCGGGGCACCCCTCCACTTT.

V and J are TRBV7-9 and TRBJ1-1; D unclear. CDR1 is SEHNR, CDR2 FQNEAQ, per germline (reference sequence). Trimming took 5 bases from V and 5 from J, leaving 12 bases between them. The CDR3 extends over 13 amino acids. The CDR3 sequence: CASSGSRRTEAFF. CDR3 DNA: TGTGCCAGCAGCGGAAGCAGGAGGACTGAAGCTTTCTTT.

V is TRBV5-1 and J is TRBJ2-1; TRBD2 agrees at 15 bases. Germline lookup yields CDR1 SGHRS and CDR2 YFSETQ. This CDR3 has 19 amino acids. The ends lost 4 bases at V and 7 bases at J; junction bases unmatched: 15. Written as DNA, the CDR3 is TGCGCCAGCAGCCCTGGAGGAGGGACTAGCGGGAGGATAGAGAATGAGCAGTTCTTC. This gives the protein CASSPGGGTSGRIENEQFF.

CDR3 coding DNA: TGTGCCAGCAGCGTTACAGGGGCCGCCAGCACAGATACGCAGTATTTT. Amino acids: CASSVTGAASTDTQYF. This chain joins TRBV9 and TRBJ2-3, with 7 bases fitting TRBD1. The CDR3 runs to 16 residues. Per the germline V gene, CDR1 is SGDLS and CDR2 is YYNGEE. The V gene end was trimmed by 2 bases and the J gene end by 0 bases; junction bases not matched to a gene: 6.

The chain combines TRBV23-1 with TRBJ2-7; a weak D match, TRBD2 (5 bases). TRBV23-1 is an ORF, and what it does is uncertain. The CDR3 runs 14 residues. Trimming removed 0 bases at V and 6 bases at J, with 12 bases between. CDR3 residues: CASSQSERRFEQYV. In DNA form, the CDR3 reads TGCGCCAGCAGTCAATCGGAAAGGAGGTTCGAGCAGTACGTC.

The chain recombines TRBV5-1 with TRBJ2-3; D uncertain. This CDR3 has 13 residues. Trimming pared 4 bases from V and 2 bases from J, leaving 8 bases between. The germline V gene has CDR1 SGHRS and CDR2 YFSETQ. The CDR3 protein is CASSEVYTDTQYF. The DNA of the CDR3 is TGCGCCAGCAGCGAGGTATACACAGATACGCAGTATTTT.

This chain links TRBV18 with TRBJ2-2, with D perhaps TRBD2 (5 bases). The CDR3 sequence is 18 residues long. CDR1 is KGHSH, CDR2 LQKENI, per germline. V dropped 3 bases and J dropped 1 base, with 18 bases sitting between them. The CDR3 region is CASSPHPLFSENTGELFF. In nucleotides, the CDR3 is TGTGCCAGCTCACCCCACCCGCTTTTTAGCGAGAACACCGGGGAGCTGTTTTTT. Full variable domain (rest looked up from reference TRBV18 and TRBJ2-2): NAGVMQNPRHLVRRRGQEARLRCSPMKGHSHVYWYRQLPEEGLKFMVYLQKENIIDESGMPKERFSAEFPKEGPSILRIQQVVRGDSAAYFCASSPHPLFSENTGELFFGEGSRLTVL.

The chain employs TRBV28 and TRBJ1-2, with D perhaps matching TRBD1 (5 bases). CDR1 MDHEN and CDR2 SYDVKM come from the germline V gene. This CDR3 has 14 residues. Trimming removed 3 bases from V and 8 bases from J, with 16 bases in between. CDR3 sequence: CASSLGGFLYGYTF. DNA for the CDR3: TGTGCCAGCAGTTTGGGGGGATTTCTCTACGGCTACACCTTC.

The genes are TRBV6-7 and TRBJ1-2; TRBD1 matches 10 bases. TRBV6-7 is annotated as an ORF whose role is uncertain. The CDR3 has 16 residues. J lost 6 bases, V lost 0 bases, and 7 bases had no gene match. CDR3 in amino acids: CASSYSRDRGRDGYTF. The CDR3 nucleotides are TGTGCCAGCAGTTACTCTCGAGACAGGGGGCGTGATGGCTACACCTTC.

The chain recombines TRBV6-4 with TRBJ2-7; D is undetermined. The CDR3 consists of 14 residues. The V end lost 0 bases, the J end lost 3 bases, and 9 bases lay between the germline ends. Germline CDR1 reads MRHNA; CDR2 reads SNTAGT. CDR3 bases: TGTGCCAGCAGTGACTCGACATTTTTCTACGAGCAGTACGTC. Residues: CASSDSTFFYEQYV.

The chain carries TRBV7-9 and TRBJ1-1; 7 bases align to TRBD1. With V trimmed by 1 base and J by 0 bases, 5 bases remained unmatched. CDR1 is SEHNR, CDR2 FQNEAQ, per germline (reference sequence). The CDR3 covers 16 residues. The CDR3 bases are TGTGCCAGCAGCTTAGACAGGACAGGACTGAACACTGAAGCTTTCTTT. Protein: CASSLDRTGLNTEAFF.

V usage is TRBV20-1 and J usage is TRBJ1-6, with TRBD1 matching 7 bases. J was trimmed by 0 bases and V by 3 bases; bases with no gene match: 11. The CDR3 runs 18 residues. Germline V lookup: CDR1 DFQATT, CDR2 SNEGSKA (reference sequence). CDR3 in DNA: TGCAGTGCTAGTAGTGGCAGGGGGTATACCTCCTATAATTCACCCCTCCACTTT. Its protein product is CSASSGRGYTSYNSPLHF.